The rows below give T cell receptor beta chains drawn from one sample of a study of blood T cell repertoires in COVID-19. The assay was immunoSEQ multiplex PCR, and TCRdb's table has in-frame clones only and misses some. The repertoire holds over 150,000 clones, nearly 90% seen once, with approximately 2% in the top ten. The source material was peripheral blood. These receptors were obtained from a man aged 18 to 35 who had recovered from COVID-19. Each CDR3 is given with its conserved first and last residue. D genes are given only for firm matches. Only part of the rows carry a size: once, few, many, or a class if the clone is expanded.

14 | TRBJ2-7 | TRBD1 | . | TRBV6-1 | CASSESRGPYEQYF | TGTGCCAGCAGTGAATCAAGGGGGCCCTACGAGCAGTACTTC
14 | TRBJ2-2 | . | . | TRBV4-3 | CASSQEGGTGELFF | TGCGCCAGCAGCCAAGAGGGGGGCACCGGGGAGCTGTTTTTT
15 | TRBJ2-1 | TRBD1 | . | TRBV5-6 | CASSTGTGIYNEQFF | TGTGCCAGCAGCACCGGGACAGGGATCTACAATGAGCAGTTCTTC
19 | TRBJ1-5 | TRBD1 | . | TRBV5-7 | CASSSPGQGAGRSNQPQHF | TGTGCCAGCAGCTCGCCGGGACAGGGGGCGGGACGGAGCAATCAGCCCCAGCATTTT
15 | TRBJ2-7 | TRBD2 | once | TRBV24-1 | CATSSGEGGSYEQYF | TGTGCCACCAGTTCGGGAGAGGGAGGGTCCTACGAGCAGTACTTC
14 | TRBJ2-5 | . | . | TRBV28 | CASSLPEGSGTQYF | TGTGCCAGCAGTCTACCAGAGGGAAGCGGGACCCAGTACTTC
14 | TRBJ1-1 | TRBD1 | . | TRBV6-5 | CASTTRTGETEAFF | TGTGCCAGCACCACCAGGACAGGGGAAACTGAAGCTTTCTTT
14 | TRBJ2-7 | . | . | TRBV27 | CASSHGQYSYEQYF | TGTGCCAGCAGTCACGGTCAATACTCCTACGAGCAGTACTTC
15 | TRBJ1-5 | TRBD1 | . | TRBV5-8 | CASSLEGQGGQPQHF | TGTGCCAGCAGCTTGGAGGGACAGGGAGGTCAGCCCCAGCATTTT
14 | TRBJ1-2 | . | . | TRBV11-2 | CASSSPQSLYGYTF | TGTGCCAGCAGCTCACCCCAGTCGCTCTATGGCTACACCTTC
11 | TRBJ2-1 | . | . | TRBV19 | CASRGPNEQFF | TGTGCCAGTAGGGGGCCCAATGAGCAGTTCTTC
16 | TRBJ2-3 | TRBD2 | once | TRBV10-3 | CAISESVGLATDTQYF | TGTGCCATCAGTGAATCGGTTGGACTAGCGACAGATACGCAGTATTTT
16 | TRBJ2-2 | TRBD1 | . | TRBV9 | CASSVGGTARTGELFF | TGTGCCAGCAGCGTAGGGGGGACAGCCCGAACCGGGGAGCTGTTTTTT
15 | TRBJ2-1 | TRBD2 | . | TRBV6-1 | CASREGTSGSYEQFF | TGTGCCAGCAGGGAAGGGACTAGCGGGAGTTATGAGCAGTTCTTC
13 | TRBJ2-5 | . | . | TRBV13 | CASSLTVQETQYF | TGTGCCAGCAGCTTGACTGTACAAGAGACCCAGTACTTC
14 | TRBJ2-3 | TRBD2 | . | TRBV19 | CATTPREVRDTQYF | TGTGCCACCACCCCACGGGAGGTGAGAGATACGCAGTATTTT
13 | TRBJ2-4 | . | . | TRBV12-3/TRBV12-4 | CASRIQGRNIQYF | TGTGCCAGCAGGATTCAGGGGAGAAACATTCAGTACTTC
14 | TRBJ1-1 | TRBD1 | . | TRBV27 | CASSRTGGLTEAFF | TGTGCCAGCAGTCGGACAGGGGGCCTCACTGAAGCTTTCTTT
12 | TRBJ1-2 | . | . | TRBV5-4 | CASSLDRVGYTF | TGTGCCAGCAGCTTGGACAGGGTCGGCTACACCTTC
14 | TRBJ2-1 | TRBD1 | . | TRBV5-4 | CASSRDRIYNEQFF | TGTGCCAGCAGCAGGGACAGGATTTACAATGAGCAGTTCTTC
14 | TRBJ2-7 | TRBD1 | . | TRBV11-2 | CASSLAGGPWEQYF | TGTGCCAGCAGCTTAGCAGGGGGCCCATGGGAGCAGTACTTC
16 | TRBJ2-1 | TRBD2 | . | TRBV15 | CATSRDRGGLYNEQFF | TGTGCCACCAGCAGAGATCGCGGGGGACTCTACAATGAGCAGTTCTTC
15 | TRBJ2-3 | . | . | TRBV5-4 | CATSIPTEGWDTQYF | TGTGCCACCTCTATCCCGACCGAGGGCTGGGATACGCAGTATTTT
17 | TRBJ2-2 | TRBD2 | . | TRBV5-1 | CASSPGTSGTAAGELFF | TGCGCCAGCAGCCCAGGGACTAGCGGGACCGCGGCCGGGGAGCTGTTTTTT
15 | TRBJ2-1 | . | . | TRBV19 | CASTLTDDTYNEQFF | TGTGCCAGTACCTTGACAGACGATACCTACAATGAGCAGTTCTTC
16 | TRBJ2-7 | TRBD1 | . | TRBV9 | CASSANPGQRTYEQYF | TGTGCCAGCAGCGCCAACCCGGGACAGAGGACCTACGAGCAGTACTTC
14 | TRBJ2-7 | TRBD1 | . | TRBV18 | CASSQGQDSYEQYF | TGTGCCAGCTCCCAAGGACAGGACTCCTACGAGCAGTACTTC
14 | TRBJ2-3 | TRBD2 | . | TRBV27 | CASMSGRAADTQYF | TGTGCCAGCATGAGCGGGAGGGCCGCAGATACGCAGTATTTT
14 | TRBJ2-7 | . | . | TRBV7-9 | CASSSPRTVYEQYF | TGTGCCAGCAGTTCCCCAAGGACTGTCTACGAGCAGTACTTC
11 | TRBJ2-7 | . | . | TRBV28 | CASGGAYEQYF | TGTGCCAGCGGAGGGGCGTACGAGCAGTACTTC
17 | TRBJ1-1 | TRBD1 | . | TRBV15 | CATSPGTRDRGRTEAFF | TGTGCCACCAGTCCAGGCACGAGGGACAGGGGAAGGACTGAAGCTTTCTTT
15 | TRBJ1-4 | . | . | TRBV28 | CASSMSGKVGEKLFF | TGTGCCAGCAGCATGTCGGGAAAAGTCGGTGAAAAACTGTTTTTT
15 | TRBJ2-5 | TRBD2 | . | TRBV9 | CASSVVTGGQETQYF | TGTGCCAGCAGCGTAGTAACGGGAGGTCAAGAGACCCAGTACTTC
15 | TRBJ2-3 | TRBD2 | . | TRBV7-3 | CASSLTAGVSDTQYF | TGTGCCAGCAGCTTAACAGCGGGAGTTTCAGATACGCAGTATTTT
14 | TRBJ1-1 | . | . | TRBV29-1 | CSVVRGAQSTEAFF | TGCAGCGTTGTACGGGGGGCCCAAAGCACTGAAGCTTTCTTT
13 | TRBJ2-1 | TRBD2 | . | TRBV10-1 | CASPTSGRNEQFF | TGCGCCAGCCCTACTAGCGGGAGGAATGAGCAGTTCTTC
15 | TRBJ2-6 | . | . | TRBV11-2 | CASRGLSSGANVLTF | TGTGCCAGCAGGGGGCTCAGCTCTGGGGCCAACGTCCTGACTTTC
15 | TRBJ2-7 | TRBD1 | . | TRBV5-1 | CASSLGLTGLDEQYF | TGCGCCAGCAGCTTGGGCTTGACAGGGCTCGACGAGCAGTACTTC
13 | TRBJ2-7 | . | few | TRBV7-9 | CASSLMEFYEQYF | TGTGCCAGCAGCTTAATGGAGTTTTACGAGCAGTACTTC
17 | TRBJ1-2 | TRBD1 | . | TRBV19 | CASSIGSRTGDNYGYTF | TGTGCCAGTAGTATAGGGTCCCGGACAGGGGACAACTATGGCTACACCTTC
14 | TRBJ2-3 | . | . | TRBV10-1 | CASSDGSGTDTQYF | TGCGCCAGCAGTGATGGTAGCGGCACAGATACGCAGTATTTT
14 | TRBJ2-3 | . | . | TRBV9 | CASTAIPNTDTQYF | TGTGCCAGCACCGCGATCCCCAATACAGATACGCAGTATTTT